The 5 T cell receptor beta chains reported below all come from one sample, sequenced in a study of blood T cell repertoires in COVID-19. Profiled with immunoSEQ multiplex PCR; TCRdb holds only in-frame clones, not every one. Of 120,000 to 150,000 clones in the sample, 88% were seen once. Sequencing input: peripheral blood. Receptor source: a woman aged 55-69 years with acute or convalescent COVID-19.

The chain has TRBV19 and TRBJ1-2, with D unresolved. The CDR3 covers 11 residues. Germline V lookup: CDR1 LNHDA, CDR2 SQIVND (reference sequence). V dropped 4 bases and J dropped 3 bases, with 3 bases sitting between them. CDR3 in DNA: TGTGCCAGTAGTACGGACTATGGCTACACCTTC. It specifies CASSTDYGYTF.

This sequence joins TRBV7-9 and TRBJ2-3; tentative D call: TRBD1 (5 bases). CDR1 SEHNR and CDR2 FQNEAQ come from the germline V gene (reference sequence). The CDR3 loop spans 15 amino acids. The V end lost 3 bases, the J end lost 1 base, and 11 bases lay between the germline ends. CDR3 region: CASSLWGIRTDTQYF. CDR3 DNA sequence: TGTGCCAGCAGCTTGTGGGGCATCCGCACAGATACGCAGTATTTT.

The J gene is TRBJ2-7, the V gene TRBV19; 8 bases map to TRBD1. The germline gives CDR1 LNHDA, CDR2 SQIVND (reference sequence). Trimming took 3 bases from V and 5 from J; bases not matched to a gene: 3. The CDR3 has 13 amino acids. This chain's CDR3 is CASSMDRADEQYF. As DNA, the CDR3 is TGTGCCAGTAGTATGGACAGGGCGGACGAGCAGTACTTC.

V and J are TRBV6-5 and TRBJ2-1; unclear D gene. V gave up 2 bases and J gave up 2 bases, with 7 bases separating them. Germline V gene sequence: CDR1 MNHEY, CDR2 SVGAGI. The CDR3 runs 14 residues. CDR3 sequence (DNA): TGTGCCAGCAGTTACGCGTCGACCTACAATGAGCAGTTCTTC. It codes for CASSYASTYNEQFF.

The rearrangement links TRBV5-1 to TRBJ1-1; 7 bases map to TRBD1. Germline assignment: CDR1 SGHRS and CDR2 YFSETQ. The CDR3 length is 16 residues. Trimming cost V 1 base and J 1 base; bases outside gene matches: 7. CDR3 sequence (DNA): TGCGCCAGCAGCTTGAACACCGGGACAGCGAACACTGAAGCTTTCTTT. The encoded protein is CASSLNTGTANTEAFF.